This paragraph reports one TCR beta chain. This sample is part of a study of CD8 T cells in Susac syndrome. With random hexamers, 0.5 to 1 ug RNA was reverse transcribed. With immunoSEQ multiplex PCR, TCR beta CDR3 was amplified across 54 Vbeta and 13 Jbeta. A single record per CDR3 protein comes from TCRdb applying MiXCR to the immunoSEQ multiplex PCR reads. Counted here are about 180,000 distinct CDR3 sequences, around 95% occurring once; the ten biggest clones make up under 0.095%. TCR beta was sequenced from blood CD8+ and CD4+ T cells. The CDR3 loop spans 17 amino acids. The trim removed 5 bases at V and 1 base at J, leaving 13 bases unmatched. Germline CDR1 is SGHNT and CDR2 is YYREEE (reference sequence).

The chain combines TRBV5-4 with TRBJ2-7; TRBD2 matches at 9 bases. This receptor was obtained from a human donor with multiple sclerosis. The sequenced sample was CD4+ T cells from PBMCs. The CDR3 protein is CASRHTASGDLSYEQYF. The CDR3, as DNA: TGTGCCAGCAGACATACTGCTAGCGGGGATCTTTCCTACGAGCAGTACTTC.